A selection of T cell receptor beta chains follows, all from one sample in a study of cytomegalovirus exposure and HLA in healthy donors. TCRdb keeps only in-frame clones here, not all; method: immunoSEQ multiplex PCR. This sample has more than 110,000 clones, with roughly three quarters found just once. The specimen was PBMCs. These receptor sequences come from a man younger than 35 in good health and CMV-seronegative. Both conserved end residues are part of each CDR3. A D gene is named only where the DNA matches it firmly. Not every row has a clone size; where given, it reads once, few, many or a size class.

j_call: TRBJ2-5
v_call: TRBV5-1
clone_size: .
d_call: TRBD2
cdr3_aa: CASSLGAVTSGQETQYF
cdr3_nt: TGCGCCAGCAGCTTGGGGGCCGTGACTAGCGGCCAAGAGACCCAGTACTTC

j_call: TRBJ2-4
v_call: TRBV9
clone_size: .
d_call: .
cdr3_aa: CASSVDQGTNIQYF
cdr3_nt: TGTGCCAGCAGCGTAGATCAGGGGACAAACATTCAGTACTTC

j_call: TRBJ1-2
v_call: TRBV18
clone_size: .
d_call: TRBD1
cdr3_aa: CASSLPWQGALDGYTF
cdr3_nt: TGTGCCAGCTCCCTGCCGTGGCAGGGGGCTCTGGATGGCTACACCTTC

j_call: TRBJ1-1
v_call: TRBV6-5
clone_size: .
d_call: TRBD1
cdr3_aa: CASTPSTGPGTEAFF
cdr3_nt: TGTGCCAGCACCCCATCGACAGGGCCGGGAACTGAAGCTTTCTTT

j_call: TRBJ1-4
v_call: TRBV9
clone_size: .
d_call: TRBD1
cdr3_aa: CASSEGTGSGEKLFF
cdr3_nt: TGTGCCAGCAGCGAGGGGACAGGGTCTGGGGAAAAACTGTTTTTT

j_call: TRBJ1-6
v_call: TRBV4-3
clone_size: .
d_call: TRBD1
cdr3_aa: CASSQDQWGQGDSPLHF
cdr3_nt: TGCGCCAGCAGCCAAGATCAATGGGGACAGGGGGATTCACCCCTCCACTTT

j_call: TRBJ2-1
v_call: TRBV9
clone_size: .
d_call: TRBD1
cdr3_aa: CASSGRGDRGYNEQFF
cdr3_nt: TGTGCCAGCAGCGGGAGGGGGGACAGGGGGTACAATGAGCAGTTCTTC

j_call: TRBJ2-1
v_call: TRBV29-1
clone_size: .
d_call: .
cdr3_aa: CSVEDVHGGYNEQFF
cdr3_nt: TGCAGCGTTGAAGATGTTCACGGGGGCTACAATGAGCAGTTCTTC

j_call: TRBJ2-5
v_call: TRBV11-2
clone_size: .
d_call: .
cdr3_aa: CASSIRLDSLRETQYF
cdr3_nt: TGTGCCAGCAGCATTCGTTTGGACAGTCTTCGAGAGACCCAGTACTTC

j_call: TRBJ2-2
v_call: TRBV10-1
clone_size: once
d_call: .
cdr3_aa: CASNGQGKNTGELFF
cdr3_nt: TGCGCCAGCAATGGGCAGGGCAAGAACACCGGGGAGCTGTTTTTT

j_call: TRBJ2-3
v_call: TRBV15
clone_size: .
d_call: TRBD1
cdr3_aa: CATSRELVWDRDTDTQYF
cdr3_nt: TGTGCCACCAGCAGAGAATTAGTCTGGGACAGGGACACAGATACGCAGTATTTT

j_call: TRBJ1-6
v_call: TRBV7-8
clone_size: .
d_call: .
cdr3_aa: CASSFPAVIRNSPLHF
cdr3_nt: TGTGCCAGCAGCTTCCCCGCAGTCATCAGGAATTCACCCCTCCACTTT

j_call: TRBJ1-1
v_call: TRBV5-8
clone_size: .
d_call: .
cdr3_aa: CASSISDDTEAFF
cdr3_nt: TGTGCCAGCAGCATAAGCGACGACACTGAAGCTTTCTTT

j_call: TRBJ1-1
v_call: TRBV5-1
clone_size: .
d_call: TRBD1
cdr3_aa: CASSWPRQGGTEAFF
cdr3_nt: TGCGCCAGCAGCTGGCCCCGACAGGGAGGCACTGAAGCTTTCTTT

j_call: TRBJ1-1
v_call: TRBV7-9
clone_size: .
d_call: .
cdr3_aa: CASSLGGGGRTEAFF
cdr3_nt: TGTGCCAGCAGCTTAGGGGGCGGGGGCCGGACTGAAGCTTTCTTT

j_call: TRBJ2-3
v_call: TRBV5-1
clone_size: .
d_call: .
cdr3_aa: CASSLDRVGDTQYF
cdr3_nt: TGCGCCAGCAGCTTGGACAGGGTAGGGGATACGCAGTATTTT

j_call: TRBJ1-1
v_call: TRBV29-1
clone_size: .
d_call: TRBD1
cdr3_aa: CSAWTGGNTEAFF
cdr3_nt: TGCAGCGCCTGGACAGGGGGGAACACTGAAGCTTTCTTT

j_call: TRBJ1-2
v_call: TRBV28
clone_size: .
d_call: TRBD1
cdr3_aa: CASSFPPGTGINGYTF
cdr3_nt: TGTGCCAGCAGTTTCCCGCCCGGGACAGGGATAAATGGCTACACCTTC

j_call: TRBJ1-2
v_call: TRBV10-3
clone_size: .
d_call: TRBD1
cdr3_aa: CATGERIGTGDGYTF
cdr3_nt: TGTGCCACCGGAGAAAGGATCGGGACAGGTGATGGCTACACCTTC

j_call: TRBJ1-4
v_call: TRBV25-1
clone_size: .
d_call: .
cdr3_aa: CASSKLQKPNEKLFF
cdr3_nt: TGTGCCAGCAGTAAGCTACAGAAACCTAATGAAAAACTGTTTTTT

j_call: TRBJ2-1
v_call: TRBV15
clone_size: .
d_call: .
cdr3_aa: CATSRERTPLIF
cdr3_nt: TGTGCCACCAGCAGAGAGCGAACGCCCCTTATCTTC

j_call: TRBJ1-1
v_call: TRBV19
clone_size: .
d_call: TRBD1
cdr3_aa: CASRQGGEAFF
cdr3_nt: TGTGCCAGCAGACAGGGCGGGGAAGCTTTCTTT

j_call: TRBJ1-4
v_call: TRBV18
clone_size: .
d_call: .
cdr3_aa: CASSLTGDYNEKLFF
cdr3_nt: TGTGCCAGCTCACTCACGGGGGACTACAATGAAAAACTGTTTTTT

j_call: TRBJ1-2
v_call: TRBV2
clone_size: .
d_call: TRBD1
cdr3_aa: CASLKTGNYGYTF
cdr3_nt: TGTGCCAGCTTAAAGACAGGGAACTATGGCTACACCTTC

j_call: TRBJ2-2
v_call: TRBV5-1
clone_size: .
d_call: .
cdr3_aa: CASGKDRGANTGELFF
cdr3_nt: TGCGCCAGCGGGAAGGACCGGGGAGCGAACACCGGGGAGCTGTTTTTT

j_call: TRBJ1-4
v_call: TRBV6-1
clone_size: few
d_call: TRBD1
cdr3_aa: CASRTGTADEKLFF
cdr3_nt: TGTGCCAGCAGGACCGGGACAGCGGATGAAAAACTGTTTTTT